This record concerns one TCR beta chain sequence. This clonotype was observed a handful of times. Its antigen specificity is not known. The sample holds no much larger clone one base away, and base qualities are not on file. For sequencing, an Illumina NovaSeq 6000 was employed. TCR cDNA was made using 5'RACE template switching, a step that added a universal primer site and unique molecular identifiers. Priming of cDNA synthesis was performed from both the TCR alpha and TCR beta constant segments. Libraries were amplified in two PCR steps, with sample barcodes and sequencing adapters added in the second step. Sequencing of libraries was done on Illumina HiSeq 2500 (2x100 bp) or NovaSeq (2x150 bp). The study's own analysis went as follows. MIGEC handled demultiplexing of reads and collapsing into UMI consensus sequences, while MiXCR performed V(D)J alignment. Using edgeR on replicate PBMC samples, clonotypes were called vaccine-responding if FDR was below 0.01 and the log2 fold change was above 5 up to day 15. Bulk clonotypes were assigned CD4 or CD8 identity according to which sequenced CD4 or CD8 repertoire held them at higher abundance. The raw public reads went through TCRdb reprocessing: fastp at Q25, MiXCR clone calling, in-frame beta chains kept. Rows are combined by CDR3 protein, so each entry shows the most common genes and DNA. V and J calls and clone size were set by TCRdb, not the authors. The sample table lists hundreds of thousands of distinct CDR3 sequences, around 8.6% of them with a count of one. The ten largest clones represent about 3.7% of the sample.

The data are from a study of T cells after yellow fever vaccination (dated 2019 in TCRdb). About the full investigation: Libraries from fractions with low cell numbers were prepared with the SMART-Seq v4 Ultra Low Input RNA kit. To follow T-cell clones before and after primary and booster YFV17D yellow fever vaccination, bulk TCR alpha and beta repertoires were sequenced over time. Two healthy male donors made up the cohort, one aged 18 to 30 years and the other aged 30 to 40 years. Blood was collected at multiple timepoints before and after primary and secondary immunization, and bulk PBMC replicates and cell subsets were isolated.

The CDR3 holds 13 amino acids from the cysteine to the phenylalanine. This entry keeps only the CDR3 DNA: 39 bases, framed from base 1. V and J lose 7 bases and 13 bases, and a span of 20 bases separates them. Taken from the germline V gene, the CDR1 and CDR2 loops are MNHEY and SVGEGT. The sample's treatment or condition label, in plain terms: live attenuated yellow fever vaccine strain. A standard Ficoll-Paque protocol was used to isolate PBMCs from peripheral blood. Dynabeads CD4 and CD8 positive selection kits were used to isolate CD4 and CD8 T-cell fractions. TriZol was used to extract RNA from bulk PBMCs, from CD4 and CD8 fractions, and from dextramer-positive and dextramer-negative fractions. What the work shows at the level of the full study, not this receptor alone: A small share of clonotypes occurred in both CD4 and CD8 compartments, likely arising from convergent recombination. Compared with the primary T-cell response, the secondary T-cell response was faster but weaker, reaching its peak on day 5 rather than on day 15. Because the study included only two donors, the extent to which the findings can be generalized is limited. Most clones expanded after primary vaccination (roughly 96% of CD4 and 88% of CD8) were re-detected after the booster, suggesting that broad memory maintenance occurred. Computational filtering was needed because FACS-sorted repertoires could contain abundant contaminating clonotypes from the bulk population.

The sequenced sample was CD4+ T cells sorted from PBMCs, obtained 5 days after the yellow fever booster vaccination. The receptor was isolated from a man aged 18 to 35 who received the YFV17D yellow fever vaccine. The sequence is built from TRBV6-2 or TRBV6-3 and TRBJ2-1, and perhaps TRBD1 as D gene, on 6 matching bases. The nucleotides read TGTGCCAGCACCGTTTTACTAGGGACAAGACAGTTCTTC. Its translation is CASTVLLGTRQFF.